This entry concerns a single T cell receptor beta chain. The target antigen is unknown. This sample stems from a study of T cell repertoires in ileal Crohn's disease. Background on the study: About 40% were active smokers at surgery; median disease duration was 7.9 years.

Between the trimmed V and J ends, which lost 4 bases and 1 base, there was a span of 12 bases. CDR1 and CDR2 from the germline V gene are SGHRS and YFSETQ. The CDR3 totals 16 residues. The study's findings and limits: Clonality above 26.8% at surgery always came with endoscopic recurrence. Active smokers at surgery had more clonal expansions than non-smokers.

Around 0.45 micrograms of biopsy DNA per sample underwent TCRB immunosequencing. Sequencing was performed with immunoSEQ multiplex PCR; in TCRdb, only in-frame clones are kept and a portion is missing. The sample contains tens of thousands of clones, about four fifths of which appear only once. Material for sequencing was ileal tissue. The chain links TRBV5-1 to TRBJ1-6, with a weak D call TRBD1 (6 bases). The TCR was taken from an adult with Crohn's disease. CDR3 in amino acids: CASSHDRISYNSPLHF. As DNA, the CDR3 is TGCGCCAGCAGCCATGACAGGATTTCCTATAATTCACCCCTCCACTTT.